The 10 T cell receptor beta chains below all came from one sample that was sequenced in a study of T cells in Graves' hyperthyroidism and ophthalmopathy. There were TCR beta CDR3 regions amplified from RNA transcripts. TCR CDR3 underwent first-round RT-PCR with the HTBI primer set. TCRdb recomputed calls from the multiplex PCR reads with MiXCR, one row per CDR3 protein. The sample lists around 610,000 distinct CDR3 sequences, roughly 14% occurring once. Sequencing was carried out using blood. The receptors derive from a woman between 40 and 50 years old with Graves' ophthalmopathy.

This clonotype was picked up many times. The chain joins TRBV7-2 to TRBJ2-7, with 11 bases lining up with TRBD2. V was pared by 5 bases and J by 1 base, with 10 bases of the junction left unmatched. This CDR3 spans 17 amino acids. From germline, CDR1 is SGHTA and CDR2 FQGNSA. This chain's CDR3 is CASSPWASGRKSYEQYF. CDR3 DNA sequence: TGTGCCAGCAGCCCCTGGGCTAGCGGGAGGAAGTCCTACGAGCAGTACTTC.

The chain combines TRBV27 with TRBJ1-5; perhaps TRBD1 as D (5 bases). The germline CDR1 and CDR2 sequences are MNHEY and SMNVEV (reference sequence). The CDR3 runs 15 residues. V lost 6 bases and J lost 9, with 21 bases in between. The CDR3 DNA reads as TGTGCCAGCAGGAGGGCAGGGTCGGTTGGTCCGCCCCAGCATTTT. Translating gives CASRRAGSVGPPQHF.

The J gene is TRBJ2-7, the V gene TRBV9; D could derive from TRBD1 or TRBD2 (5 bases each). Trimming stripped 3 bases from V and 7 bases from J, with 14 bases between. The CDR3 sequence is 13 residues long. The germline gives CDR1 SGDLS, CDR2 YYNGEE. The CDR3 sequence is CASSGTPEGEQYF. CDR3 sequence (DNA): TGTGCCAGCAGCGGGACTCCCGAGGGGGAGCAGTACTTC.

The gene calls are TRBV5-5 and TRBJ1-1; D call uncertain. The germline gives CDR1 SGHKS, CDR2 YYEKEE (reference sequence). The ends were cut back, 2 bases at V and 0 bases at J, with 8 bases in the middle. The CDR3 has 14 residues. The CDR3 loop reads CASSFEHMNTEAFF. CDR3 nucleotide sequence: TGTGCCAGCAGCTTCGAACATATGAACACTGAAGCTTTCTTT. Supplemented by reference TRBV5-5 and TRBJ1-1, the full variable domain reads DAGVTQSPTHLIKTRGQQVTLRCSPISGHKSVSWYQQVLGQGPQFIFQYYEKEERGRGNFPDRFSARQFPNYSSELNVNALLLGDSALYLCASSFEHMNTEAFFGQGTRLTVV.

The chain joins TRBV6-1 to TRBJ1-2; 10 nucleotides line up with TRBD1. Trimming cost V 8 bases and J 0 bases; bases outside gene matches: 3. Germline V gene data show CDR1 as MNHNS and CDR2 as SASEGT. The CDR3 spans 14 residues. The CDR3 sequence: CASRDRGTNYGYTF. In nucleotides, the CDR3 is TGTGCCAGCCGGGACAGGGGAACTAACTATGGCTACACCTTC.

The CDR3 DNA is TGTGCCAGCAGTTTCGGTGTAAACACCATATATTTT. Translation: CASSFGVNTIYF. The rearrangement uses TRBV28 and TRBJ1-3; no clear D. Germline V gene sequence: CDR1 MDHEN, CDR2 SYDVKM. Between the trimmed V and J ends, which lost 3 bases and 6 bases, there was a span of 6 bases. The CDR3 spans 12 residues. The entire variable domain, with the rest obtained from reference TRBV28 and TRBJ1-3, is as follows: DVKVTQSSRYLVKRTGEKVFLECVQDMDHENMFWYRQDPGLGLRLIYFSYDVKMKEKGDIPEGYSVSREKKERFSLILESASTNQTSMYLCASSFGVNTIYFGEGSWLTVV.

This clonotype has ten or more counts. V gene TRBV29-1 combines with J gene TRBJ2-5; tentative D call: TRBD1 (6 bases). The CDR3 spans 12 residues. Germline CDR1 SQVTM, CDR2 ANQGSEA. Between the trimmed V and J ends, which lost 6 bases and 3 bases, there was a span of 11 bases. Here the CDR3 reads CSVGAGEETQYF. The CDR3 DNA reads TGCAGCGTCGGGGCAGGGGAAGAGACCCAGTACTTC.

This clonotype showed up many times. This rearrangement joins TRBV20-1 to TRBJ2-1; D is unclear. The CDR3 consists of 15 residues. With 5 bases removed from V and 0 bases from J, the gap between germline ends came to 14 bases. The germline CDR1 and CDR2 sequences are DFQATT and SNEGSKA (reference sequence). The chain's CDR3 is CSAGLAQFSYNEQFF. The CDR3 nucleotides are TGCAGTGCTGGATTAGCTCAATTCTCCTACAATGAGCAGTTCTTC.

This clonotype was counted at least ten times. The chain combines TRBV12-3 or TRBV12-4 with TRBJ2-5; D is undetermined. The CDR3 runs to 13 residues. V lost 6 bases to trimming and J lost 0 bases, with 8 bases between them. The CDR3 loop is CASRLGNQETQYF. The CDR3 nucleotides read TGTGCCAGCAGGTTGGGGAACCAAGAGACCCAGTACTTC.

This clonotype has at least ten counts. The chain links TRBV7-8 to TRBJ2-5; the D gene is possibly TRBD2 (6 bases). Germline values: CDR1 SGHVS, CDR2 FQNEAQ. The CDR3 totals 15 residues. V lost 5 bases, J lost 6 bases, and 19 bases lay in between. For the CDR3, the DNA is TGTGCCAGCAGCCCCCCATCCTCCGGGGGACAGACCCAGTACTTC. This gives the protein CASSPPSSGGQTQYF.